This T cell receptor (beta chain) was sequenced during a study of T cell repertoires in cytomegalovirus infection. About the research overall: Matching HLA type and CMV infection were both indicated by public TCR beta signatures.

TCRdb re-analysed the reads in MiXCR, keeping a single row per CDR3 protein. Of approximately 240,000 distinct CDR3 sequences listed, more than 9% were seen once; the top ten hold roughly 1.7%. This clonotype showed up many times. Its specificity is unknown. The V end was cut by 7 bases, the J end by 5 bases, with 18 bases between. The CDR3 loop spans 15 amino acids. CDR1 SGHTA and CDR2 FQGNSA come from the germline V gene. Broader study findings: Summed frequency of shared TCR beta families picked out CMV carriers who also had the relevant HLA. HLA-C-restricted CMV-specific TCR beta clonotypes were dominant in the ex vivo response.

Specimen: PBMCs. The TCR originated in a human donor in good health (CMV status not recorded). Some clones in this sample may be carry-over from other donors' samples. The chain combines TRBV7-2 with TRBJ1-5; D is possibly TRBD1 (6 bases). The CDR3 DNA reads TGTGCCAGCACCGGTAGGGGGGGGGGCGATCAGCCCCAGCATTTT. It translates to CASTGRGGGDQPQHF.